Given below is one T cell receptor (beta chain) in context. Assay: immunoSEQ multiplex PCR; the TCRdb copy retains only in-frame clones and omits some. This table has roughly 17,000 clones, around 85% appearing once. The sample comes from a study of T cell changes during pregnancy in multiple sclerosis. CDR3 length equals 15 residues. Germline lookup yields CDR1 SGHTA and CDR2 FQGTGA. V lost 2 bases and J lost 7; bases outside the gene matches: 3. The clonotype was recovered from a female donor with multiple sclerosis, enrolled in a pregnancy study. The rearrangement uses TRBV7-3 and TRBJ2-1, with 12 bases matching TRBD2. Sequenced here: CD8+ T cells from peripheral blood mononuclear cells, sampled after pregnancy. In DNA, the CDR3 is TGTGCCAGCAGCTTACTAGCGGGAGGGGTGAATGAGCAGTTCTTC. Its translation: CASSLLAGGVNEQFF.